Each of the 27 T cell receptor beta chains below was sequenced from the same sample in a study of blood T cell repertoires in COVID-19. Here immunoSEQ multiplex PCR was the method, and the copy in TCRdb shows in-frame clones only, minus some. Of around 300,000 clones in the sample, 87% were seen once. The source material was PBMCs or T cells enriched from blood (not recorded which). Every receptor here comes from a woman aged 40 to 49 who had recovered from COVID-19.

V gene TRBV11-2 combines with J gene TRBJ2-7; maybe TRBD2 (6 bases). CDR3 length equals 16 residues. Germline assignment: CDR1 SGHAT and CDR2 FQNNGV. Trimming left V 4 bases short and J 3 bases short, with 19 bases between. The CDR3 DNA sequence: TGTGCCAGCAGCTCCACCGGGACTCAAGAGGGCTACGAGCAGTACTTC. Its protein is CASSSTGTQEGYEQYF.

This clone has a count of ten or more. The chain links TRBV10-3 to TRBJ1-5, with TRBD1 as a possible D gene (6 bases). This CDR3 contains 17 residues. CDR1 is ENHRY and CDR2 is SYGVKD in the germline V gene. V was pared by 0 bases and J by 5 bases, with 17 bases between. The CDR3 DNA reads as TGTGCCATCAGTGAGTCCCAAAGACGGGGGGCGCATCAGCCCCAGCATTTT. Protein product: CAISESQRRGAHQPQHF.

The gene calls are TRBV5-1 and TRBJ2-4, with D possibly matching TRBD2 (5 bases). V lost 5 bases and J lost 0, with 12 bases in between. Germline V gene data show CDR1 as SGHRS and CDR2 as YFSETQ. The CDR3 length is 15 residues. This CDR3 is CASRASGLAKNIQYF. CDR3 bases: TGCGCCAGCAGGGCGAGCGGCCTAGCCAAAAACATTCAGTACTTC.

The chain employs TRBV11-2 and TRBJ1-5, with 9 bases matching TRBD1. The CDR3 loop spans 16 amino acids. V lost 1 base, J lost 6 bases, and 7 bases stayed unmatched. CDR1 and CDR2 (germline): SGHAT, FQNNGV. The CDR3 here is CASSLGEHRGLQPQHF. CDR3 in DNA: TGTGCCAGCAGCTTAGGGGAACACAGGGGGCTTCAGCCCCAGCATTTT.

This clone has just one count. The chain carries TRBV3-1 (or the pseudogene TRBV3-2) and TRBJ1-2, with TRBD1 as a possible D gene (5 bases). The CDR3 spans 17 residues. The V gene's germline CDR1 is LGHDT and CDR2 YNNKEL (reference sequence). The V end was cut by 7 bases, the J end by 4 bases, with 25 bases between. DNA for the CDR3: TGTGCCAGCACCCGCGTACCGGGACTGGCAATCGGCTATGGCTACACCTTC. It yields the protein CASTRVPGLAIGYGYTF.

V is TRBV2 and J is TRBJ2-2; 9 bases fit TRBD2. J was trimmed by 7 bases and V by 3 bases; bases with no gene match: 6. The CDR3 covers 15 residues. Germline assignment: CDR1 SNHLY and CDR2 FYNNEI. In DNA form, the CDR3 reads TGTGCCAGCAGTGATGGTAGCGGGAGTCGCGGGGAGCTGTTTTTT. As protein: CASSDGSGSRGELFF.

This clone showed up just a few times. This chain connects TRBV9 to TRBJ1-1; no clear D. This CDR3 has 14 residues. Germline assignment: CDR1 SGDLS and CDR2 YYNGEE. V dropped 0 bases and J dropped 5 bases, with 11 bases sitting between them. The CDR3 DNA follows: TGTGCCAGCAGCGTAGCTAGTGGTCGGACTGAAGCTTTCTTT. It yields the protein CASSVASGRTEAFF.

This chain links TRBV3-1 (or the pseudogene TRBV3-2) with TRBJ1-2; D is ambiguous. The CDR3 totals 16 residues. V was clipped by 0 bases and J by 1 base, with 12 bases between them. Germline V gene lookup returns CDR1 LGHDT and CDR2 YNNKEL (reference sequence). CDR3 loop: CASSQDFRGDNYGYTF. The CDR3 nucleotides read TGTGCCAGCAGCCAAGATTTTCGAGGAGATAACTATGGCTACACCTTC.

This sequence joins TRBV25-1 and TRBJ1-1; 7 bases line up with TRBD1. Looked up from germline, CDR1 is MGHDK and CDR2 is SYGVNS. The CDR3 consists of 15 residues. J lost 2 bases, V lost 5 bases, and 8 bases had no gene match. CDR3 loop: CASSTRQGVNTEAFF. As DNA, the CDR3 is TGTGCCAGCAGTACCCGACAGGGCGTTAACACTGAAGCTTTCTTT.

This chain connects TRBV2 to TRBJ1-2; 7 nucleotides match TRBD1. Germline CDR1 and CDR2: SNHLY and FYNNEI. The length of the CDR3 is 12 residues. V trimming: 9 bases; J trimming: 4 bases; junction bases outside the gene matches: 5. The CDR3 sequence: CARQGGVYGYTF. CDR3 nucleotide sequence: TGTGCCAGGCAGGGGGGTGTCTATGGCTACACCTTC. Drawing the rest from reference TRBV2 and TRBJ1-2, the complete variable domain is EPEVTQTPSHQVTQMGQEVILRCVPISNHLYFYWYRQILGQKVEFLVSFYNNEISEKSEIFDDQFSVERPDGSNFTLKIRSTKLEDSAMYFCARQGGVYGYTFGSGTRLTVV.

The chain recombines TRBV5-1 with TRBJ1-2; D is perhaps TRBD1 (6 bases). V lost 3 bases, J lost 8 bases, and 20 bases lay in between. The CDR3 consists of 15 residues. CDR1 and CDR2 (germline): SGHRS, YFSETQ. CDR3 DNA sequence: TGCGCCAGCAGCTCCACTGGCAGGGGTTTGGGCGGCTACACCTTC. Translated, it gives CASSSTGRGLGGYTF.

The chain carries TRBV7-2 and TRBJ2-1; 8 bases map to TRBD2. The CDR3 loop spans 15 amino acids. CDR1 is SGHTA, CDR2 FQGNSA, per germline. Trimming took 1 base from V and 9 from J; bases not matched to a gene: 8. CDR3 sequence: CASSLEEREFREQFF. CDR3 in DNA: TGTGCCAGCAGCTTAGAAGAGCGGGAGTTTCGTGAGCAGTTCTTC.

The CDR3: CASRQGVDGYTF. CDR3 coding DNA: TGTGCCAGCAGACAGGGAGTTGATGGCTACACCTTC. This rearrangement joins TRBV2 to TRBJ1-2; D perhaps matches TRBD1 (6 bases). The V gene's germline CDR1 is SNHLY and CDR2 FYNNEI. The CDR3 spans 12 residues. V lost 6 bases and J lost 6, with 11 bases in between. Variable domain in full (rest from reference TRBV2 and TRBJ1-2): EPEVTQTPSHQVTQMGQEVILRCVPISNHLYFYWYRQILGQKVEFLVSFYNNEISEKSEIFDDQFSVERPDGSNFTLKIRSTKLEDSAMYFCASRQGVDGYTFGSGTRLTVV.

This sequence joins TRBV28 and TRBJ2-7; 8 nucleotides agree with TRBD1. Germline V gene data show CDR1 as MDHEN and CDR2 as SYDVKM. Unmatched junction bases numbered 4, after V lost 6 bases and J lost 3 bases. CDR3 length: 13 residues. In DNA form, the CDR3 reads TGTGCCAGCAGCGGCAGGGGGCTCTACGAGCAGTACTTC. Translated, it gives CASSGRGLYEQYF. Together with reference TRBV28 and TRBJ2-7, the CDR3 gives the full variable domain: DVKVTQSSRYLVKRTGEKVFLECVQDMDHENMFWYRQDPGLGLRLIYFSYDVKMKEKGDIPEGYSVSREKKERFSLILESASTNQTSMYLCASSGRGLYEQYFGPGTRLTVT.

The chain is built from TRBV28 and TRBJ1-4; D is possibly TRBD1 (5 bases). CDR1 is MDHEN, CDR2 SYDVKM, per germline. This CDR3 has 15 residues. V shed 8 bases and J shed 5 bases, with 18 bases lying between them. The CDR3 loop is CASEPPQGGNEKLFF. The CDR3, as DNA: TGTGCCAGCGAGCCCCCCCAGGGAGGGAATGAAAAACTGTTTTTT.

V usage is TRBV27 and J usage is TRBJ2-1; 9 nucleotides align to TRBD2. CDR1 MNHEY and CDR2 SMNVEV come from the germline V gene (reference sequence). V was pared by 7 bases and J by 8 bases, with 12 bases of the junction left unmatched. The length of the CDR3 is 15 residues. CDR3 region: CASNLYSGSMYEQFF. The CDR3 DNA reads TGTGCCAGCAACTTATATAGCGGGAGTATGTATGAGCAGTTCTTC.

This chain uses TRBV5-1 with TRBJ2-3, with 11 bases lining up with TRBD2. V was clipped by 4 bases and J by 8 bases; unmatched bases: 12. The CDR3 has 16 amino acids. Germline assignment: CDR1 SGHRS and CDR2 YFSETQ. CDR3 loop: CASSPGLAGFSGTQYF. CDR3 sequence (DNA): TGCGCCAGCAGCCCAGGACTAGCGGGTTTCAGCGGTACGCAGTATTTT.

There are a few counts of this clone. J is TRBJ1-2 and V is TRBV6-2 or TRBV6-3; no definite D call. The CDR3 has 15 residues. Germline CDR1 reads MNHEY; CDR2 reads SVGEGT. The germline V and J ends were trimmed by 2 bases and 6 bases, with 16 bases remaining between them. The CDR3 sequence is CASSYRNAGLDGYTF. The CDR3 nucleotides read TGTGCCAGCAGTTACCGAAATGCAGGACTTGATGGCTACACCTTC.

The gene calls are TRBV5-4 and TRBJ2-2, with D possibly being TRBD1 (5 bases). The CDR3 has 15 residues. Germline lookup yields CDR1 SGHNT and CDR2 YYREEE (reference sequence). V lost 4 bases, J lost 4 bases, and 14 bases lay in between. The CDR3 here is CASSARVIGTGELFF. CDR3 in DNA: TGTGCCAGCAGCGCCAGGGTAATCGGCACCGGGGAGCTGTTTTTT.

The chain has TRBV7-2 and TRBJ2-7; the match to TRBD1 covers 11 bases. Germline trimming cut 4 bases from V and 4 bases from J; bases unmatched to any gene: 6. The CDR3 runs 15 residues. CDR1 is SGHTA and CDR2 is FQGNSA in the germline V gene. Written as DNA, the CDR3 is TGTGCCAGCAGCTCCCGGACAGGGGGCGCTTACGAGCAGTACTTC. Its protein product is CASSSRTGGAYEQYF.

The chain carries TRBV30 and TRBJ1-2, with a possible D match to TRBD1 (6 bases). Germline loops: CDR1 GTSNPN, CDR2 SVGIG (reference sequence). The CDR3 totals 12 residues. V lost 0 bases, J lost 6 bases, and 8 bases lay in between. The CDR3 sequence: CAWSVTGHGYTF. In DNA, the CDR3 is TGTGCCTGGAGTGTGACAGGCCATGGCTACACCTTC.

The rearrangement uses TRBV6-5 and TRBJ1-4; D not certain. This CDR3 is 15 amino acids long. From germline, CDR1 is MNHEY and CDR2 SVGAGI. Deletions cut 2 bases from V and 3 bases from J, with 10 bases between. The chain's CDR3 is CASSYRRAANEKLFF. The CDR3 region has the DNA TGTGCCAGCAGTTACCGGCGGGCGGCTAATGAAAAACTGTTTTTT.

The chain has TRBV19 and TRBJ1-5; D gene ambiguous. V lost 2 bases to trimming and J lost 4 bases, with 9 bases between them. This CDR3 comprises 14 residues. Per germline, CDR1 LNHDA and CDR2 SQIVND (reference sequence). CDR3 amino acids: CASSITSTNQPQHF. CDR3 nucleotide sequence: TGTGCCAGTAGTATAACTAGTACAAATCAGCCCCAGCATTTT.

Remarks on this clone: Other nucleotide sequences from this sample produce the same CDR3. The chain has TRBV6-5 and TRBJ2-1, with D possibly being TRBD1 (6 bases). The CDR3 has 13 residues. The germline gives CDR1 MNHEY, CDR2 SVGAGI. V was trimmed by 4 bases and J by 4 bases, leaving 8 bases between them. The CDR3 nucleotides read TGTGCCAGCAGTTTAAGGGGGTACAATGAGCAGTTCTTC. Translating gives CASSLRGYNEQFF.

The chain is built from TRBV7-4 and TRBJ2-4; TRBD2 might be the D (5 bases). This CDR3 contains 17 residues. V gave up 6 bases and J gave up 3 bases, with 21 bases separating them. Looked up from germline, CDR1 is SGHVT and CDR2 is SQSDAQ. The CDR3 coding sequence is TGTGCCAGCAGACCCGAGGGTGGGTTGTGTTACAAAAACATTCAGTACTTC. It is translated as CASRPEGGLCYKNIQYF.

The chain couples TRBV27 to TRBJ2-7; possibly TRBD2 for D (7 bases). Trimming stripped 7 bases from V and 5 bases from J, with 18 bases between. Germline V CDR1 and CDR2: MNHEY, SMNVEV (reference sequence). The CDR3 contains 14 residues. The CDR3 nucleotides are TGTGCCAGCAAAAATCTTAGGGGGGGCCACGAGCAGTACTTC. It codes for CASKNLRGGHEQYF.

This chain connects TRBV5-1 to TRBJ2-1; D remains unclear. This CDR3 is built from 13 residues. Between the trimmed V and J ends, which lost 2 bases and 5 bases, there was a span of 8 bases. Germline V gene data show CDR1 as SGHRS and CDR2 as YFSETQ. The CDR3 region is CASSLALNNEQFF. The CDR3 region has the DNA TGCGCCAGCAGCTTAGCCCTAAACAATGAGCAGTTCTTC.